The present TCR beta chain was sequenced within a study of graft-versus-host responses after intestinal transplantation (dated by TCRdb to the early 2020s). Study-level background: The transplants that recipients received were multivisceral, liver-intestinal, or isolated intestinal. After intestinal transplantation, graft-versus-host and host-versus-graft alloreactive T cell clones in the graft, circulation and bone marrow were tracked using bulk TCR-beta CDR3 sequencing. The cohort enrolled fewer than 25 intestinal transplant recipients including one retransplant, and 3 patients lacking pretransplant specimens were excluded. To identify alloreactive clones, pre-transplant mixed lymphocyte reaction products were sequenced and compared with unstimulated pre-transplant donor and recipient T cells. Rather than being sequenced by the commercial service, samples from a few later patients were sequenced in-house on an Illumina MiSeq and processed with MiXCR. A peak of at least 4% donor T cells among recipient peripheral blood mononuclear cells was the definition used for donor T cell macrochimerism. Every recipient was given anti-thymocyte globulin induction, followed by approximately 3 years of maintenance tacrolimus and steroids.

What the authors observed across the whole study: High GvH to HvG T cell clonal ratios were observed in the allografts of patients with donor T cell macrochimerism. Early after transplant, peak levels of circulating GvH clones were found to be associated with declines in HvG clones. Conclusions were limited by the relatively low number and heterogeneity of intestinal transplant patients. GvH clones turned up in recipient bone marrow, with some appearing earlier in ileal mucosa or blood, a pattern consistent with an intestinal mucosal origin.

Library preparation used the immunoSEQ multiplex PCR assay. Adaptive Biotechnologies carried out high-throughput TCR-beta CDR3 sequencing of genomic DNA for most patients. As for the original processing: TCR sequencing data for around 19 patients were retrieved from Adaptive's ImmunoSEQ software; three other patients were processed with MiXCR and VDJtools. CDR3 nucleotide sequences shared by donor and recipient were removed because the origin of these sequences could not be assigned. To count as alloreactive, a clone needed at least 2-fold expansion over unstimulated cells and a minimum CFSE-low frequency of 0.002% (template counts) or 0.001% (read counts). Clones detected in sequenced pre-transplant spleen, lymph node, or MLR CFSE-low populations of the donor or recipient were defined as mappable. The cumulative frequency of alloreactive clones was calculated as a percentage of all sequences, weighted by copy number. TCRdb re-hosts the immuneACCESS table, in-frame sequences only. Its copies lack some clones; in the studies checked, an unresolved V gene accounts for under half of them, and the cause for the rest is not known. V and J calls and clone size are as listed in that table; D and trimming were resolved from the DNA. This sample has tens of thousands of clones in its table, and about 90% of those were observed once. Approximately 2.2% of the sample is held by the ten biggest clonotypes.

With regard to this clone: The antigen this receptor binds is unknown. Base qualities are missing; no much larger clone stands one base away.

Relative to germline, V is 1 base shorter and J is 2 bases shorter, with 15 bases between their ends. The germline V gene (reference sequence) yields SGHNT for CDR1 and YYREEE for CDR2. Including the terminal cysteine and phenylalanine, the CDR3 comprises 16 residues. Kept here is only the CDR3 DNA, which spans 48 bases and is read in frame from base 1. Blood samples were collected up to 4 times in the first month after transplant and then at least monthly when available. The source was PBMCs, collected 300 to 320 days after intestinal transplant. The sequence was obtained from a human patient who received an intestinal transplant, so some T cells may come from the graft donor. Recombination connected TRBV5-4 to TRBJ1-1; a tentative D match to TRBD1 spans 5 bases. The CDR3 protein: CASSLRVEGPNTEAFF. The sequence in DNA is TGTGCCAGCAGCTTGAGGGTGGAGGGGCCCAACACTGAAGCTTTCTTT.